A single sample is the source of the 25 T cell receptor beta chains below, sequenced in a study of blood T cell repertoires in COVID-19. Profiling relied on immunoSEQ multiplex PCR, and the TCRdb table lists in-frame clones only, not all of them. The table records 160,000 or so clones, around 80% of them present only once. Sequenced: PBMCs or T cells enriched from blood (not recorded which). These receptors came from a man aged 50-60 years who had recovered from COVID-19.

The CDR3 here is CASSSSLMAAFF. The CDR3 coding sequence is TGTGCCAGCAGTTCCTCTTTGATGGCAGCTTTCTTT. The rearrangement uses TRBV28 and TRBJ1-1; D remains unclear. The CDR3 totals 12 residues. V was clipped by 4 bases and J by 10 bases, with 13 bases between them. Germline CDR1 is MDHEN and CDR2 is SYDVKM. Full variable domain (rest looked up from reference TRBV28 and TRBJ1-1): DVKVTQSSRYLVKRTGEKVFLECVQDMDHENMFWYRQDPGLGLRLIYFSYDVKMKEKGDIPEGYSVSREKKERFSLILESASTNQTSMYLCASSSSLMAAFFGQGTRLTVV.

The chain recombines TRBV3-1 (or the pseudogene TRBV3-2) with TRBJ1-2, with 10 bases matching TRBD1. The CDR3 is 15 residues long. Germline-derived CDR1 and CDR2 are LGHDT and YNNKEL (reference sequence). The V gene end was trimmed by 4 bases and the J gene end by 4 bases; junction bases not matched to a gene: 6. The CDR3 DNA reads as TGTGCCAGCAGCCCCGGGACAGGGGCAACCTATGGCTACACCTTC. Amino acids: CASSPGTGATYGYTF.

The chain joins TRBV10-1 to TRBJ1-6; a possible D gene is TRBD1 (5 bases). Germline V gene lookup returns CDR1 WNHNN and CDR2 SYGVQD (reference sequence). V lost 10 bases, J lost 5 bases, and 24 bases lay in between. CDR3 length equals 17 residues. This CDR3 is CAIKGHGKVVNNSPLHF. The DNA for the CDR3 is TGCGCCATTAAAGGACATGGGAAGGTCGTAAATAATTCACCCCTCCACTTT.

The genes are TRBV18 and TRBJ1-4, with D possibly TRBD1 on 5 matching bases. Looked up from germline, CDR1 is KGHSH and CDR2 is LQKENI. The length of the CDR3 is 13 residues. V lost 6 bases and J 7 bases, leaving 12 bases between the germline ends. CDR3 protein: CASSGQGSEKLFF. The DNA of the CDR3 is TGTGCCAGCTCTGGGCAGGGAAGTGAAAAACTGTTTTTT.

A single count supports this clone. The gene calls are TRBV5-1 and TRBJ2-7; possible D gene TRBD1, 6 bases. The CDR3 runs 15 residues. Germline V lookup: CDR1 SGHRS, CDR2 YFSETQ. V was trimmed by 0 bases and J by 3 bases, leaving 13 bases between them. In DNA, the CDR3 is TGCGCCAGCAGCTTGGACAGGGCCGAATTCTACGAGCAGTACTTC. It is translated as CASSLDRAEFYEQYF.

The chain uses TRBV9 and TRBJ1-3, with 10 bases fitting TRBD1. The CDR3 covers 18 residues. Trimming removed 3 bases from V and 0 bases from J; junction bases left unmatched: 9. CDR1 SGDLS and CDR2 YYNGEE come from the germline V gene. The CDR3 loop reads CASSERTGQGISGNTIYF. CDR3 nucleotides: TGTGCCAGCAGCGAGAGGACGGGACAGGGGATCTCTGGAAACACCATATATTTT.

This clone was seen just once. This sequence joins TRBV6-5 and TRBJ1-1; TRBD1 matches at 9 bases. The CDR3 contains 14 residues. The junction had 10 bases not matched to a gene; V was cut back by 9 bases and J by 5 bases. CDR1 and CDR2 (germline): MNHEY, SVGAGI. CDR3 protein: CASQAGTGRTEAFF. The CDR3 DNA is TGTGCCAGTCAAGCCGGGACAGGGCGGACTGAAGCTTTCTTT.

Only one count was recorded for this clone. This chain links TRBV3-1 (or the pseudogene TRBV3-2) with TRBJ1-2; the match to TRBD1 covers 8 bases. Germline-derived CDR1 and CDR2 are LGHDT and YNNKEL (reference sequence). Unmatched junction bases numbered 3, after V lost 1 base and J lost 8 bases. The CDR3 length is 13 residues. The CDR3 sequence: CASSQVGQGGYTF. CDR3 sequence (DNA): TGTGCCAGCAGCCAAGTAGGACAGGGAGGCTACACCTTC.

This clone occurred once. The chain links TRBV7-9 to TRBJ1-5; TRBD1 aligns across 9 bases. The CDR3 contains 16 residues. The V gene's germline CDR1 is SEHNR and CDR2 FQNEAQ (reference sequence). V was clipped by 3 bases and J by 6 bases; unmatched bases: 9. The CDR3 nucleotides are TGTGCCAGCAGCTTCGAAGGACAGGGGTCGGGTCAGCCCCAGCATTTT. Its protein product is CASSFEGQGSGQPQHF.

The rearrangement uses TRBV6-5 and TRBJ1-2; 10 bases fit TRBD1. The CDR3 is 13 amino acids. Unmatched junction bases numbered 3, after V lost 7 bases and J lost 4 bases. Germline values: CDR1 MNHEY, CDR2 SVGAGI. The CDR3 here is CASTRQGAYGYTF. CDR3 DNA: TGTGCCAGCACCAGACAGGGGGCCTATGGCTACACCTTC.

The chain carries TRBV5-5 and TRBJ2-7; tentative D call: TRBD1 (5 bases). Looked up from germline, CDR1 is SGHKS and CDR2 is YYEKEE (reference sequence). This CDR3 spans 13 amino acids. V was trimmed by 1 base and J by 6 bases, leaving 11 bases between them. The CDR3 spells CASSLPGLGEQYF. The CDR3 bases are TGTGCCAGCAGCTTGCCAGGGCTCGGCGAGCAGTACTTC.

This clone was counted between two and nine times. The V gene is TRBV5-6, the J gene TRBJ1-1, with TRBD1 as a possible D gene (5 bases). The CDR3 has 12 amino acids. The ends were cut back, 6 bases at V and 4 bases at J, with 10 bases in the middle. The V gene's germline CDR1 is SGHDT and CDR2 YYEEEE. CDR3 region: CASTSGPTEAFF. For the CDR3, the DNA is TGTGCCAGCACCTCAGGGCCCACTGAAGCTTTCTTT.

V usage is TRBV27 and J usage is TRBJ1-1, with 8 bases identical to TRBD1. V shed 8 bases and J 1 base; nucleotides not matched to a gene: 3. The CDR3 length is 13 residues. From germline, CDR1 is MNHEY and CDR2 SMNVEV (reference sequence). This chain's CDR3 is CASRDRGNTEAFF. The CDR3 DNA reads TGTGCCAGCCGAGACAGGGGGAACACTGAAGCTTTCTTT.

This clone was seen a few times. The rearrangement links TRBV6-5 to TRBJ1-5, with D possibly TRBD1 on 5 matching bases. Germline CDR1 MNHEY, CDR2 SVGAGI. Trimming removed 5 bases at V and 4 bases at J, with 9 bases between. This CDR3 region has 13 residues. The CDR3 bases are TGTGCCAGCAGTCGACAGCAAAATCAGCCCCAGCATTTT. This sequence encodes CASSRQQNQPQHF.

The chain recombines TRBV3-1 (or the pseudogene TRBV3-2) with TRBJ2-4; 14 bases fit TRBD2. CDR3 length equals 22 residues. CDR1 and CDR2 from the germline V gene are LGHDT and YNNKEL (reference sequence). V shed 2 bases, J shed 0 bases, and the junction held 15 bases outside the gene matches. For the CDR3, the DNA is TGTGCCAGCAGCCAATCCTCTACCTTCCGGGGACTAGCGGGGGTAGCCAAAAACATTCAGTACTTC. It specifies CASSQSSTFRGLAGVAKNIQYF.

The DNA of the CDR3 is TGTGCCAGCAGCGCGGGGACAGCCACGATGAAGTACTTC. Translating gives CASSAGTATMKYF. The rearrangement joins TRBV5-6 to TRBJ2-7; D perhaps matches TRBD1 (7 bases). From germline, CDR1 is SGHDT and CDR2 YYEEEE. V lost 4 bases, J lost 11 bases, and 19 bases lay in between. The CDR3 extends over 13 amino acids.

This clone was recorded at least ten times. V is TRBV9 and J is TRBJ1-3; D is ambiguous. Trimming pared 4 bases from V and 3 bases from J, leaving 8 bases between. CDR1 and CDR2 (germline): SGDLS, YYNGEE. This CDR3 contains 13 residues. The CDR3 DNA reads as TGTGCCAGCAGCCAAGAGGGTGGAAACACCATATATTTT. This translates into CASSQEGGNTIYF.

This sequence joins TRBV5-1 and TRBJ2-7; 8 nucleotides align to TRBD2. With 3 bases clipped from V and 2 bases from J, the junction kept 4 bases outside the gene matches. The CDR3 sequence is 14 residues long. Per germline, CDR1 SGHRS and CDR2 YFSETQ. CDR3: CASSSDGGAYEQYF. CDR3 DNA: TGCGCCAGCAGCTCGGACGGGGGGGCCTACGAGCAGTACTTC. Based on the CDR3 plus reference TRBV5-1 and TRBJ2-7, the full variable domain is KAGVTQTPRYLIKTRGQQVTLSCSPISGHRSVSWYQQTPGQGLQFLFEYFSETQRNKGNFPGRFSGRQFSNSRSEMNVSTLELGDSALYLCASSSDGGAYEQYFGPGTRLTVT.

In its sample, this clone was seen a few times. V and J are TRBV3-1 (or the pseudogene TRBV3-2) and TRBJ2-2; D is ambiguous. CDR1 and CDR2 from the germline V gene are LGHDT and YNNKEL (reference sequence). Trimming cost V 1 base and J 1 base, with 7 bases left between them. The CDR3 is 15 residues long. The DNA of the CDR3 is TGTGCCAGCAGCCAAGTGGGCAGGAACACCGGGGAGCTGTTTTTT. Translated, it gives CASSQVGRNTGELFF.

The chain recombines TRBV24-1 with TRBJ2-2; 7 positions match TRBD1. The CDR3 runs 14 residues. Germline V gives CDR1 KGHDR, CDR2 SFDVKD. V was pared by 9 bases and J by 5 bases, with 8 bases of the junction left unmatched. The chain's CDR3 is CATRSEGATGELFF. DNA for the CDR3: TGTGCCACCCGATCCGAGGGGGCGACCGGGGAGCTGTTTTTT.

The chain combines TRBV29-1 with TRBJ1-4; D is possibly TRBD1 (5 bases). The germline V and J ends were trimmed by 7 bases and 1 base, with 10 bases remaining between them. Germline assignment: CDR1 SQVTM and CDR2 ANQGSEA. The CDR3 is made up of 13 amino acids. In DNA, the CDR3 is TGCAGCGCTACGACAGTAACTAATGAAAAACTGTTTTTT. Its protein is CSATTVTNEKLFF.

The rearrangement links TRBV9 to TRBJ2-2, with D possibly matching TRBD2 (6 bases). Trimming removed 4 bases from V and 6 bases from J, with 22 bases in between. In germline, CDR1 is SGDLS, CDR2 YYNGEE. The CDR3 runs 17 residues. The CDR3 region is CASSPWTTQSWAGELFF. The CDR3 DNA reads TGTGCCAGCAGCCCTTGGACTACCCAAAGTTGGGCCGGGGAGCTGTTTTTT.

This clone was observed a single time. The chain joins TRBV10-1 to TRBJ1-1, with 8 nucleotides matching TRBD1. This CDR3 contains 14 residues. CDR1 WNHNN and CDR2 SYGVQD come from the germline V gene (reference sequence). J lost 6 bases, V lost 6 bases, and 9 bases had no gene match. CDR3 in DNA: TGCGCCAGCAGCGACGGGACAGGAGCTGCTGAAGCTTTCTTT. Protein: CASSDGTGAAEAFF.

In regard to this clone: In the same sample, other DNA sequences code for this CDR3. The rearrangement links TRBV3-1 (or the pseudogene TRBV3-2) to TRBJ1-1; TRBD1 agrees at 7 bases. The CDR3 extends over 14 amino acids. The germline CDR1 and CDR2 sequences are LGHDT and YNNKEL (reference sequence). V lost 1 base and J lost 2; bases outside the gene matches: 1. As DNA, the CDR3 is TGTGCCAGCAGCCAAGTAGGGGGCAACACTGAAGCTTTCTTT. This translates into CASSQVGGNTEAFF.

CDR3 sequence: CASSVGGIGISYNEQFF. The CDR3 nucleotides read TGTGCCAGCAGCGTAGGAGGTATAGGGATCTCCTACAATGAGCAGTTCTTC. The V and J genes are TRBV5-4 and TRBJ2-1, with a weak D call TRBD2 (5 bases). Trimming left V 4 bases short and J 0 bases short, with 17 bases between. There are 17 residues in the CDR3. From germline, CDR1 is SGHNT and CDR2 YYREEE (reference sequence).